This T cell receptor beta chain is from a study of blood T cell repertoires in COVID-19. For the study at large: Both acute and convalescent COVID-19 samples were obtained from the United States, Italy and Spain.

Cohorts were determined from participant-reported clinical history. How the authors handled the data: How many nucleated cells were present was estimated from reference gene primer amplification. Produced via immunoSEQ multiplex PCR; TCRdb's table is partial and in-frame only. V and J calls and clone size come straight from that table; D and trimming were deduced from the DNA. The sample has under 150,000 clones, almost 85% seen once. Germline assignment: CDR1 LGHNA and CDR2 YSLEER. Unmatched junction bases numbered 5, after V lost 4 bases and J lost 1 base. The CDR3 totals 16 residues. This TCR came from a middle-aged man with acute COVID-19. The chain employs TRBV4-3 and TRBJ2-3; 10 bases match TRBD1. Sequencing input: PBMCs or T cells enriched from blood (not recorded which). This chain's CDR3 is CASSRGQGDGTDTQYF. As DNA, the CDR3 is TGCGCCAGCAGCCGAGGACAGGGGGATGGCACAGATACGCAGTATTTT.